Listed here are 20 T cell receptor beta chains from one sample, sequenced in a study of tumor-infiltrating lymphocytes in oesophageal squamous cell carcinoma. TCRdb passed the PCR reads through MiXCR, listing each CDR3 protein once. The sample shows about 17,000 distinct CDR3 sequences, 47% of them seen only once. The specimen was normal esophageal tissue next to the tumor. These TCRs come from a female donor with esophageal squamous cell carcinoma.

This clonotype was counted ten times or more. The CDR3 spells CASSLHTDTIYF. The DNA of the CDR3 is TGTGCCAGCAGCTTACATACAGACACCATATATTTT. The chain uses TRBV7-2 and TRBJ1-3, with no clear D. Germline V gene data show CDR1 as SGHTA and CDR2 as FQGNSA. V was pared by 2 bases and J by 8 bases, with 7 bases between. The CDR3 is made up of 12 amino acids.

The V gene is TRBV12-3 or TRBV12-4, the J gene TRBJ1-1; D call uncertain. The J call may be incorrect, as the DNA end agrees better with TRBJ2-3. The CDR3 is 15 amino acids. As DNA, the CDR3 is TGTGCCAGCTCTTGGGTCACGGGTAGCACAGATACGCAGTATTTT. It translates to CASSWVTGSTDTQYF.

As DNA, the CDR3 is TGTGCCAGCAGAACAGGGACCGGGGAGCTGTTTTTT. This translates into CASRTGTGELFF. The rearrangement uses TRBV6-6 and TRBJ2-2; D may be TRBD1 (6 bases). The CDR3 is 12 amino acids. CDR1 and CDR2 (germline): MNHNY, SVGAGI (reference sequence). V was trimmed by 6 bases and J by 5 bases, leaving 7 bases between them.

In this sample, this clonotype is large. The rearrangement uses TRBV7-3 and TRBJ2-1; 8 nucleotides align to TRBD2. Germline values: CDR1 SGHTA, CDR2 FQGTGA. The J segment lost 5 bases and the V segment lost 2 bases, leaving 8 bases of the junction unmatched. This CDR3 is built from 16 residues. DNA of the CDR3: TGTGCCAGCAGCTTATACGGAGCGGGAGTGGACAATGAGCAGTTCTTC. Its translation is CASSLYGAGVDNEQFF. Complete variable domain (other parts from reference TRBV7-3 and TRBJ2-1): GAGVSQTPSNKVTEKGKYVELRCDPISGHTALYWYRQSLGQGPEFLIYFQGTGAADDSGLPNDRFFAVRPEGSVSTLKIQRTERGDSAVYLCASSLYGAGVDNEQFFGPGTRLTVL.

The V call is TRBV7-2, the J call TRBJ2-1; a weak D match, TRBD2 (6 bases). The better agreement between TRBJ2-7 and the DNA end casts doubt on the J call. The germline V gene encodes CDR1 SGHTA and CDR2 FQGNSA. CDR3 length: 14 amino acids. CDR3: CASSRAPGGYEQYF. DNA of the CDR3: TGTGCCAGCAGCCGAGCACCCGGAGGGTACGAGCAGTACTTC.

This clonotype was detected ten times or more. CDR3 DNA sequence: TGTGCCAGCAGCAAGAGGGGTTTTGGCTACACCTTC. Translated, it gives CASSKRGFGYTF. The chain is built from TRBV7-2 and TRBJ1-2, with D possibly being TRBD1 (5 bases). V lost 5 bases to trimming and J lost 7 bases, with 11 bases between them. Looked up from germline, CDR1 is SGHTA and CDR2 is FQGNSA. The CDR3 runs to 12 residues.

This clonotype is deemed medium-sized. CDR3 residues: CASTRSRTYEQYF. CDR3 nucleotides: TGTGCCAGCACCCGATCAAGGACCTACGAGCAGTACTTC. The V call is TRBV7-2, the J call TRBJ2-7; no reliable D call. V was cut by 7 bases and J by 2 bases, with 12 bases left in between. The CDR3 contains 13 residues. The germline V gene has CDR1 SGHTA and CDR2 FQGNSA.

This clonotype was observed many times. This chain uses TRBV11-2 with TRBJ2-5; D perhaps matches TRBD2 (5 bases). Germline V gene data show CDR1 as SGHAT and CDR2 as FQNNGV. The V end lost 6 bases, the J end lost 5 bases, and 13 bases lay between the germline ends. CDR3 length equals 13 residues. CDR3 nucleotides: TGTGCCAGCAGTATGGGCCCGGGGGAGACCCAGTACTTC. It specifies CASSMGPGETQYF.

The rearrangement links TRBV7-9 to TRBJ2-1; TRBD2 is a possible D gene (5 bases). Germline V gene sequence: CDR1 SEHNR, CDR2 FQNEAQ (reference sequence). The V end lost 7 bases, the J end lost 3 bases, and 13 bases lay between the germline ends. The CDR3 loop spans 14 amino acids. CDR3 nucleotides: TGTGCCAGCACAATGGGCGGGTTCTACAATGAGCAGTTCTTC. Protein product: CASTMGGFYNEQFF.

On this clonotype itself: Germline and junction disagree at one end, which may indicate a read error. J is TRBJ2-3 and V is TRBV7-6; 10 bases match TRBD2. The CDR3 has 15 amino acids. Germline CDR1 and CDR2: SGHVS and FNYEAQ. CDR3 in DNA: TGTGCTAGCAGCTTGGGACTAGCGAACACAGATACGCAGTATTTT. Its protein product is CASSLGLANTDTQYF.

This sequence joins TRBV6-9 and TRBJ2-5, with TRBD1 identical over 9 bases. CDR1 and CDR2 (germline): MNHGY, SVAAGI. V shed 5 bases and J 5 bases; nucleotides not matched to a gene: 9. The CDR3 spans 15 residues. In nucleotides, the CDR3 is TGTGCCAGCAGTCTCGACAGGGGGGATAGGGAGACCCAGTACTTC. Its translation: CASSLDRGDRETQYF.

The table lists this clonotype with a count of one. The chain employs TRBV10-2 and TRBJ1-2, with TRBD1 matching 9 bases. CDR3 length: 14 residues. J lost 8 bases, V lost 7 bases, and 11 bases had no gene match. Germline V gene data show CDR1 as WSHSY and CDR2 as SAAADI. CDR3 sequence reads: CASNRDRVSDGYTF. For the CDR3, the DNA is TGCGCCAGCAACCGGGACAGGGTTTCTGACGGCTACACCTTC.

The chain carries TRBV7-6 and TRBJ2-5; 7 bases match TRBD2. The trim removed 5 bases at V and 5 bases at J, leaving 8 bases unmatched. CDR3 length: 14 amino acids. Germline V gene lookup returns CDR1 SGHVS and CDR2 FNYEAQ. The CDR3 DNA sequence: TGTGCCAGCAGCCCCGGGACTATTGGGGAGACCCAGTACTTC. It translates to CASSPGTIGETQYF.

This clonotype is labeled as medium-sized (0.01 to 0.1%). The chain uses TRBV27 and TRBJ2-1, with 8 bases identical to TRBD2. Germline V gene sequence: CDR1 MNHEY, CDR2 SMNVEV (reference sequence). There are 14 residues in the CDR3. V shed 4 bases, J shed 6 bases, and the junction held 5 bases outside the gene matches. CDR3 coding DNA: TGTGCCAGCAGTTCTGGGACTAGAACCAATGAGCAGTTCTTC. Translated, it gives CASSSGTRTNEQFF.

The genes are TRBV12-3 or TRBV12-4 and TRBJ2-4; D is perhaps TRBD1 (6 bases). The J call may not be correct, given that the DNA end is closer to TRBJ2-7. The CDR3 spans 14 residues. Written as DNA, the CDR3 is TGTGCCAGCAGTTCCGGACAGAACTCCTACGAGCAGTACTTC. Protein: CASSSGQNSYEQYF.

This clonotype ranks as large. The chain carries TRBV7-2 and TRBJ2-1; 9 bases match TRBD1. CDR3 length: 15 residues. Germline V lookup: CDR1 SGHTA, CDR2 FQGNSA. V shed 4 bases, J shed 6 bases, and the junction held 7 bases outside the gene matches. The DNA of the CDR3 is TGTGCCAGCAGCTCAAACAGGGGGCTGGGCAATGAGCAGTTCTTC. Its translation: CASSSNRGLGNEQFF.

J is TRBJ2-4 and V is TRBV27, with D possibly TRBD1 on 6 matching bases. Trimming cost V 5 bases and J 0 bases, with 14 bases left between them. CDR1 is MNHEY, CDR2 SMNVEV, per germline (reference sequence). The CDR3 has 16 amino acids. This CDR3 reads CASSRQGRLAKNIQYF. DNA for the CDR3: TGTGCCAGCAGTAGGCAGGGGCGTCTAGCCAAAAACATTCAGTACTTC.

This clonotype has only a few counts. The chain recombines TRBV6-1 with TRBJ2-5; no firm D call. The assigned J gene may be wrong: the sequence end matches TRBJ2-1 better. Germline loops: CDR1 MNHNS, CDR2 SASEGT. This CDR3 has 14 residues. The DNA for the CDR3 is TGTGCCAGCAGAGAGATAGGGCGATACAATGAGCAGTTCTTC. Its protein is CASREIGRYNEQFF.

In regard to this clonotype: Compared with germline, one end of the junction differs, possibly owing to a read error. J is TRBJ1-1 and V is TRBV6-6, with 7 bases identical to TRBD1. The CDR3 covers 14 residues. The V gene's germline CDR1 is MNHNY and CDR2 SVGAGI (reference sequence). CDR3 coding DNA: TGTGCCAGCAGCCGACAGGGAAACACCGGGGAGCTGTATTTT. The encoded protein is CASSRQGNTGELYF.

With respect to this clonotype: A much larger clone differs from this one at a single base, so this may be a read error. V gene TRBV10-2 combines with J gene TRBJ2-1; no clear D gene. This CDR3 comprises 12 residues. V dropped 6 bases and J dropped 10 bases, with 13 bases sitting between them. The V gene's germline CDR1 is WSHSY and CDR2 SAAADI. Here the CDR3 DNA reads TGCGCCAGCAGAGGAGAATCCTACGAGCAGTTCTTC. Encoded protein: CASRGESYEQFF.